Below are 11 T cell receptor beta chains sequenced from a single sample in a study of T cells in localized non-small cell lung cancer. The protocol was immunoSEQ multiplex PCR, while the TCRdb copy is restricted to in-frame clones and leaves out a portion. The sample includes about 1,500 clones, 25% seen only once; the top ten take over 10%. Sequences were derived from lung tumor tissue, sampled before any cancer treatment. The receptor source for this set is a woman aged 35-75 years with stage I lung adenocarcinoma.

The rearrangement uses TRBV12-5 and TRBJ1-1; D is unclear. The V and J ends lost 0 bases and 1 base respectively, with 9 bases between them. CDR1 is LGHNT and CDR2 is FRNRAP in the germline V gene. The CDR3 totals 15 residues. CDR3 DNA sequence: TGTGCTAGTGGTTTGGTACCCCCCTGGAACACTGAAGCTTTCTTT. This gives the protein CASGLVPPWNTEAFF.

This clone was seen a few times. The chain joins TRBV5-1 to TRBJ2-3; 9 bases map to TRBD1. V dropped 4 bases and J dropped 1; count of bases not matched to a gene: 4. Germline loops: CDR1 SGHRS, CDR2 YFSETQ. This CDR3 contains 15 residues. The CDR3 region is CASSPDRGGTDTQYF. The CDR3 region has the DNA TGCGCCAGCAGCCCTGACAGGGGGGGCACAGATACGCAGTATTTT.

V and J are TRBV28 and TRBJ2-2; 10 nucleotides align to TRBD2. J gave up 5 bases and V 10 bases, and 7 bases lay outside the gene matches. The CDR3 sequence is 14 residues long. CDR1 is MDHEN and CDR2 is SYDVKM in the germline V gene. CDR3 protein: CATATSGVTGELFF. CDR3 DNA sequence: TGTGCCACCGCAACTAGCGGGGTTACCGGGGAGCTGTTTTTT.

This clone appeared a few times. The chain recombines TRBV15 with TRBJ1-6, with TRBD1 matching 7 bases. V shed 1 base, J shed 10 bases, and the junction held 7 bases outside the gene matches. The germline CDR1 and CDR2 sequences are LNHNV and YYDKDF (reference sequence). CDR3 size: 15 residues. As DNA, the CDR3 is TGTGCCACCAGCAGAGTAGTAGGGGGCGAATCACCCCTCCACTTT. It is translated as CATSRVVGGESPLHF.

The CDR3 nucleotides are TGTGCCAGCAGCGGAACTAGCAATCAGCCCCAGCATTTT. As protein: CASSGTSNQPQHF. The chain combines TRBV6-8 with TRBJ1-5; D unresolved. The length of the CDR3 is 13 residues. The germline V and J ends were trimmed by 6 bases and 0 bases, with 6 bases remaining between them. Looked up from germline, CDR1 is MNHGY and CDR2 is SAAAGT.

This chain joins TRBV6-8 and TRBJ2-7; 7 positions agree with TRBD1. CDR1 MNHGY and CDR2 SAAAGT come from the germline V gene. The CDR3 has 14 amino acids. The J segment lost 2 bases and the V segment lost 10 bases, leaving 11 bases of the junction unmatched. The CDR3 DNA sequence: TGTGCCATCAAACTGGGACAGACCCCCTACGAGCAGTACTTC. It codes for CAIKLGQTPYEQYF.

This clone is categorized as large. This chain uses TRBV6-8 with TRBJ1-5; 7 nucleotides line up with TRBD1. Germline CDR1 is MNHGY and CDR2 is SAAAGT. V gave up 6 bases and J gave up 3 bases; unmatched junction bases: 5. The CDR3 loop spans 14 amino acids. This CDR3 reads CASRHRGDNQPQHF. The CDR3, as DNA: TGTGCCAGCAGACACAGGGGAGACAATCAGCCCCAGCATTTT.

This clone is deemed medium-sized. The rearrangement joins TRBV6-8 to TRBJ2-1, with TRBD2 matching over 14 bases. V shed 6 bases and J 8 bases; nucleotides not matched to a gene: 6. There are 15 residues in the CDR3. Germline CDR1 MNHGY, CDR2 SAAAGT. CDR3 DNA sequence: TGTGCCAGCAGCCCCGGGACTAGCGGGGGATATGAGCAGTTCTTC. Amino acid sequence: CASSPGTSGGYEQFF.

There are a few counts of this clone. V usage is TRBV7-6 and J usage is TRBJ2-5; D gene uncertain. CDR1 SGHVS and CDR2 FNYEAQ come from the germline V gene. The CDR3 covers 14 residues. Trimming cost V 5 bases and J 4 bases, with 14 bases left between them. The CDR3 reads CASSPSPEVETQYF. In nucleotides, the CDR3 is TGTGCCAGCAGCCCGAGCCCAGAAGTAGAGACCCAGTACTTC.

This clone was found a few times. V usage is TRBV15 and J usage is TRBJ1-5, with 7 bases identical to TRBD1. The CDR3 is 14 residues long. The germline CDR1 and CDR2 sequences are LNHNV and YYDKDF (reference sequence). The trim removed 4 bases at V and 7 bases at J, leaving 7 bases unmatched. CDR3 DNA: TGTGCCACCAGCATAACAGGGGTGGGCCAGCCCCAGCATTTT. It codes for CATSITGVGQPQHF.

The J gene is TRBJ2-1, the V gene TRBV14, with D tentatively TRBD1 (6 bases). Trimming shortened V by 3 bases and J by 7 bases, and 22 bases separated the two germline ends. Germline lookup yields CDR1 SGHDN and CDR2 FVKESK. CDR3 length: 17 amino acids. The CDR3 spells CASSQRPKHDRHNEQFF. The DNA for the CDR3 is TGTGCCAGCAGCCAGCGACCAAAACACGACAGGCATAATGAGCAGTTCTTC.